The entry that follows covers one TCR beta chain sequence. The antigen is undetermined. 13 Jbeta primers and 60 Vbeta primers were used for the PCR. Measured with immunoSEQ multiplex PCR; TCRdb has only the in-frame clones, and not every one. The sample contains around 150,000 clones, roughly 82% of which appear only once. The data originate from a study of cytomegalovirus exposure and HLA in healthy donors. Whole-study results and caveats: For most TCR sequences rarity was the rule, although some public TCRs occurred in many donors. TCR beta chains numbering under 200 were designated cytomegalovirus-associated. The study reported that TCR beta sequences accurately predicted HLA-A and HLA-B alleles in most subjects. Specific recognition of CMV antigens was confirmed in vitro for a few chains (all CMV-associated).

Input material: PBMCs. This TCR was recovered from a man over 45 in good health and CMV-seropositive.

CDR3 amino acids: CASSPGLAGGPGDEQYF. The CDR3, as DNA: TGTGCCAGCAGCCCGGGACTAGCGGGAGGGCCAGGAGACGAGCAGTACTTC. The chain recombines TRBV9 with TRBJ2-5, with 16 bases matching TRBD2. The closer fit of TRBJ2-7 to the DNA end suggests the J call may be wrong. Germline loops: CDR1 SGDLS, CDR2 YYNGEE. CDR3 size: 17 residues.